The 10 T cell receptor beta chains given below trace back to one sample, sequenced in a study of response to subunit inactivated influenza vaccine. TCRdb recomputed calls from the RT-PCR reads with MiXCR, one row per CDR3 protein. The sample records 550,000 to 650,000 distinct CDR3 sequences, roughly 12% being singletons. The sequenced sample was PBMCs from blood, obtained on the day of vaccination. Receptors were obtained from a man aged 45-60 years who received an inactivated influenza vaccine.

This clonotype showed up just a few times. The genes are TRBV25-1 and TRBJ2-1; weak D call: TRBD1 (5 bases). V shed 5 bases and J shed 4 bases, with 12 bases lying between them. The CDR3 has 14 amino acids. CDR1 and CDR2 (germline): MGHDK, SYGVNS. Here the CDR3 reads CASSPMGQYNEQFF. The CDR3 bases are TGTGCCAGCAGTCCCATGGGGCAATACAATGAGCAGTTCTTC.

The DNA of the CDR3 is TGTGCCAGCTCACTCCCTCTTTCCGGGACAGGGGGGTACGAGCAGTACTTC. It specifies CASSLPLSGTGGYEQYF. The chain couples TRBV18 to TRBJ2-7; 11 bases agree with TRBD1. The trim removed 4 bases at V and 4 bases at J, leaving 12 bases unmatched. Germline values: CDR1 KGHSH, CDR2 LQKENI. This CDR3 has 17 amino acids.

This clonotype was counted only a few times. The rearrangement links TRBV9 to TRBJ1-2; tentatively, D is TRBD1 (5 bases). The germline V and J ends were trimmed by 2 bases and 7 bases, with 12 bases remaining between them. CDR1 SGDLS and CDR2 YYNGEE come from the germline V gene. The CDR3 loop spans 13 amino acids. CDR3 protein: CASSVSPGGGYTF. DNA for the CDR3: TGTGCCAGCAGCGTTTCCCCGGGGGGTGGCTACACCTTC.

The chain has TRBV5-1 and TRBJ2-4, with D perhaps matching TRBD1 (6 bases). This CDR3 comprises 15 residues. CDR1 SGHRS and CDR2 YFSETQ come from the germline V gene. V lost 0 bases, J lost 4 bases, and 11 bases lay in between. The CDR3 DNA is TGCGCCAGCAGCTTGGAGGACAGTTTGAAAAACATTCAGTACTTC. Translating gives CASSLEDSLKNIQYF.

The chain is built from TRBV10-2 and TRBJ2-7; 10 bases are a match to TRBD1. The germline gives CDR1 WSHSY, CDR2 SAAADI. This CDR3 contains 14 residues. With V trimmed by 5 bases and J by 7 bases, 8 bases remained unmatched. CDR3 DNA: TGCGCCAGCAGTTTCGGGACAGGGGTCGGGGAGCAGTACTTC. It translates to CASSFGTGVGEQYF.

This clonotype was recorded a few times. This chain links TRBV5-1 with TRBJ2-3, with D perhaps matching TRBD2 (5 bases). The CDR3 has 16 residues. The V and J ends lost 1 base and 3 bases respectively, with 15 bases between them. Per germline, CDR1 SGHRS and CDR2 YFSETQ. The CDR3 region has the DNA TGCGCCAGCAGCTTGACCCGGGGAGATGCGACAGATACGCAGTATTTT. Translating it yields CASSLTRGDATDTQYF.

Here the CDR3 reads CASSLVVGQGAYEQYF. The DNA for the CDR3 is TGTGCCAGCAGCTTAGTGGTTGGACAGGGGGCCTACGAGCAGTACTTC. The chain employs TRBV7-2 and TRBJ2-7; 10 nucleotides agree with TRBD1. Germline trimming cut 1 base from V and 2 bases from J; bases unmatched to any gene: 5. The CDR3 sequence is 16 residues long. Germline V gives CDR1 SGHTA, CDR2 FQGNSA.

This clonotype was detected only a few times. The chain couples TRBV20-1 to TRBJ2-7; D perhaps matches TRBD1 (6 bases). CDR1 and CDR2 from the germline V gene are DFQATT and SNEGSKA (reference sequence). V was cut by 2 bases and J by 6 bases, with 14 bases left in between. This CDR3 spans 13 amino acids. CDR3: CSARRTAISEQYF. In nucleotides, the CDR3 is TGCAGTGCTAGAAGGACAGCCATCTCCGAGCAGTACTTC.

This clonotype has only a few counts. J is TRBJ1-2 and V is TRBV5-6; TRBD1 is a possible D gene (5 bases). CDR3 size: 13 residues. The V gene's germline CDR1 is SGHDT and CDR2 YYEEEE. Trimming pared 0 bases from V and 8 bases from J, leaving 11 bases between. The CDR3 loop is CASSLDQGEGYTF. For the CDR3, the DNA is TGTGCCAGCAGCTTGGACCAGGGTGAGGGCTACACCTTC.

This chain uses TRBV6-1 with TRBJ2-5; TRBD1 agrees at 11 bases. The CDR3 totals 14 residues. The V gene end was trimmed by 5 bases and the J gene end by 4 bases; junction bases not matched to a gene: 3. The germline gives CDR1 MNHNS, CDR2 SASEGT. CDR3 protein: CASSRDRGSETQYF. CDR3 DNA sequence: TGTGCCAGCAGTCGGGACAGGGGGTCAGAGACCCAGTACTTC.